This TCR beta chain was identified during a study of T-cell reconstitution after alpha-beta-depleted transplantation in children. A TCRbeta library incorporating unique molecular identifiers was prepared. TCRdb reprocessed the PCR reads via MiXCR and lists one record per CDR3 protein. The repertoire holds over 200,000 distinct CDR3 sequences, with around 10% as singletons. CDR3 length: 13 amino acids. Germline values: CDR1 LNHDA, CDR2 SQIVND (reference sequence). V lost 6 bases, J lost 3 bases, and 4 bases stayed unmatched. The sequencing used PBMCs from the stem cell graft donor, collected from the stem cell graft. The chain joins TRBV19 to TRBJ1-2, with 7 nucleotides matching TRBD1. This sequence was found in a human donor who donated a stem cell graft to a child with acute lymphoblastic leukemia. CDR3 sequence: CASSRQGHYGYTF. CDR3 bases: TGTGCCAGTAGCCGACAGGGTCACTATGGCTACACCTTC.